This T cell receptor beta chain was retrieved from a study of cytomegalovirus exposure and HLA in healthy donors. Study overall: For the roughly 390 genotyped donors, more than 65% fell within the Caucasian-associated ancestry cluster.

A remark on this clone: Its antigen is unknown.

The PCR employed 60 Vbeta primers together with 13 Jbeta primers. Profiled with immunoSEQ multiplex PCR; TCRdb holds only in-frame clones, not every one. Of some 120,000 clones in the sample, 75% to 90% are singletons; the top ten hold roughly 6.7%. Points from the study as a whole: TCR beta V- and J-gene trimming was later associated with a missense DCLRE1C variant. A later analysis showed that HLA-associated TCR beta chains had undergone more clonal expansion than equally common others. TCR beta V segments were, for the most part, productive about 87% or about 30% of the time in an earlier analysis.

Deletions cut 3 bases from V and 6 bases from J, with 12 bases between. CDR3 length equals 14 residues. Germline V gene sequence: CDR1 LNHDA, CDR2 SQIVND (reference sequence). The sequenced sample was PBMCs. The chain has TRBV19 and TRBJ2-1; TRBD2 is a possible D gene (6 bases). The origin of this receptor is a woman aged 25 to 45 in good health and CMV-seropositive. The CDR3 spells CASSMGGVANEQFF. DNA for the CDR3: TGTGCCAGTAGTATGGGGGGAGTGGCCAATGAGCAGTTCTTC.